This T cell receptor (beta chain) comes out of a study of blood T cell repertoires in COVID-19. Whole-study context: Sample material is recorded as cDNA or gDNA derived from T cells, B-cell-depleted T cells, or PBMCs.

The germline V gene has CDR1 MDHEN and CDR2 SYDVKM. The CDR3 runs to 15 residues. V lost 6 bases and J lost 2, with 11 bases in between. Everyone who took part was 18 to 89 years old, and they came from about two dozen US areas. All exposed participants met a person with COVID-19 within 2 weeks before entering the study. This clone was detected only once. Original processing notes: Quantification of nucleated cells was approximated via reference gene primer amplification. The assay was immunoSEQ multiplex PCR, and TCRdb's table has in-frame clones only and misses some. V and J calls and clone size come straight from that table; D and trimming were deduced from the DNA. The sample contains around 250,000 clones, approximately 85% of which appear only once.

The V call is TRBV28, the J call TRBJ1-6; D is unclear. The sample taken for sequencing was PBMCs or T cells enriched from blood (not recorded which). The sequence was obtained from a woman in her forties or fifties who had been exposed to COVID-19. CDR3 protein: CASRKSLTYNSPLHF. The CDR3 bases are TGTGCCAGCAGGAAGAGTTTAACCTATAATTCACCCCTCCACTTT.